These T cell receptor beta chains were read from a single sample in a study of T cells after yellow fever vaccination. Using its own MiXCR run on the 5' RACE reads, TCRdb lists one record per CDR3 protein. Here the sample spans roughly 350,000 distinct CDR3 sequences, roughly 4% being singletons. The specimen comprised PBMCs, sampled 5 days after the yellow fever booster vaccination. These receptors all stem from a man younger than 30 who received the YFV17D yellow fever vaccine. The CDR3 runs from the conserved cysteine through the conserved F or W. A D gene is named only where the DNA matches it firmly. Clone size is not always given. Where it is, it says once, few, many or a class for expanded clones.

v_gene	d_gene	j_gene	abundance	CDR3nt	CDR3aa
TRBV7-2	NA	TRBJ2-5	many	TGTGCCAGCAGCTTAGCGTCACAGTACCAAGAGACCCAGTACTTC	CASSLASQYQETQYF
TRBV4-1	NA	TRBJ2-5	NA	TGCGCCAGCAGCCAAGATACCTTGGGTGAGACCCAGTACTTC	CASSQDTLGETQYF
TRBV12-3/TRBV12-4	TRBD1	TRBJ2-7	many	TGTGCCAGCAGTTTTTCGGACAGGGGGCCGTACGAGCAGTACTTC	CASSFSDRGPYEQYF
TRBV19	NA	TRBJ2-3	NA	TGTGCCAGTAGTTTCACGCTATCCCCAGATACGCAGTATTTT	CASSFTLSPDTQYF
TRBV27	NA	TRBJ1-2	NA	TGTGCCAGCAGTTTCACTCCTAACTATGGCTACACCTTC	CASSFTPNYGYTF
TRBV28	NA	TRBJ2-1	many	TGTGCCAGCAGCACCGGGGCATACAATGAGCAGTTCTTC	CASSTGAYNEQFF
TRBV28	NA	TRBJ2-5	NA	TGTGCCAGCAGTTTATCTCATGAAGGGGTCCAAGAGACCCAGTACTTC	CASSLSHEGVQETQYF
TRBV20-1	TRBD1	TRBJ2-1	many	TGCAGTGCTAGAGGGGGACAGGGGGCTCCAGGGTGGTCCTACAATGAGCAGTTCTTC	CSARGGQGAPGWSYNEQFF
TRBV5-1	NA	TRBJ1-2	few	TGCGCCAGCAGCCCCAGGGTCGCCTATGGCTACACCTTC	CASSPRVAYGYTF
TRBV6-4	TRBD1	TRBJ1-1	few	TGTGCCACCATAAAGACAGGGGAAAGGCCGGGGAACACTGAAGCTTTCTTT	CATIKTGERPGNTEAFF
TRBV6-1	NA	TRBJ2-3	NA	TGTGCCAGCAGGCTTTTAGGCCTCACAGATACGCAGTATTTT	CASRLLGLTDTQYF
TRBV7-2	TRBD1	TRBJ1-4	NA	TGTGCAAGCAGCTTCACAGGGGGTGCTAATGAAAAACTGTTTTTT	CASSFTGGANEKLFF
TRBV2	NA	TRBJ2-5	few	TGTGCCAGCCTCCCCGAAAGGGGGGGGGAGACCCAGTACTTC	CASLPERGGETQYF
TRBV7-2	TRBD2	TRBJ2-7	NA	TGTGCCAGCAGCTTAGCTCCCCTAGCGGGGGGGTACGAGCAGTACTTC	CASSLAPLAGGYEQYF
TRBV5-1	NA	TRBJ2-2	many	TGCGCCAGCAGCTTGCTTGGGGGAAACACCGGGGAGCTGTTTTTT	CASSLLGGNTGELFF
TRBV6-2/TRBV6-3	NA	TRBJ1-1	NA	TGTGCCAGCAGTTTTGTCAGCGGCATCACTGAAGCTTTCTTT	CASSFVSGITEAFF
TRBV7-9	TRBD1	TRBJ2-2	NA	TGTGCCAGCAGCCCCCTTCGGGGACAGGGAGACACCGGGGAGCTGTTTTTT	CASSPLRGQGDTGELFF
TRBV6-2/TRBV6-3	NA	TRBJ1-1	NA	TGTGCCAGCAGTAGGCCGGGGCCGGGGAACACTGAAGCTTTCTTT	CASSRPGPGNTEAFF
TRBV20-1	TRBD1	TRBJ1-6	few	TGCAGTGCTAGAGGGACAGGGGGCGCACCCCTCCACTTT	CSARGTGGAPLHF
TRBV4-1	NA	TRBJ1-1	many	TGCGCCAGCAGCCGAGGGTTGACAGCGAACACTGAAGCTTTCTTT	CASSRGLTANTEAFF
TRBV10-3	NA	TRBJ2-6	NA	TGTGCCATCAAGCAGGGCCTCGTATCTGGGGCCAACGTCCTGACTTTC	CAIKQGLVSGANVLTF
TRBV7-3	NA	TRBJ2-1	many	TGTGCCAGCAGTCTGAGTTCAGGGCTCTACAATGAGCAGTTCTTC	CASSLSSGLYNEQFF
TRBV20-1	NA	TRBJ1-5	few	TGCAGTGCTAGACAGGTCAGCAATCAGCCCCAGCATTTT	CSARQVSNQPQHF
TRBV11-2	NA	TRBJ1-1	NA	TGTGCCAGCAGCCCCCCAGGGGCGGACACTGAAGCTTTCTTT	CASSPPGADTEAFF
TRBV7-2	NA	TRBJ1-1	few	TGTGCCAGCAGCTTTTCCTCCTTAGAAGCTTTCTTT	CASSFSSLEAFF
TRBV4-1	NA	TRBJ1-5	NA	TGCGCCAGCAGCCAAATGCGACTGGGGGGTTATCAGCCCCAGCATTTT	CASSQMRLGGYQPQHF
TRBV3-1	TRBD2	TRBJ2-1	NA	TGTGCCAGCAGCCAAACGGGACTAGCAGCTAACGAGCAGTTCTTC	CASSQTGLAANEQFF
TRBV5-4	NA	TRBJ2-2	NA	TGTGCCAGCAGCTTAGGGGGGCGTGGGCTGTTTTTT	CASSLGGRGLFF
TRBV5-4	NA	TRBJ2-3	many	TGTGCCAGCAGCCCAGGGGGGCGGATCACAGATACGCAGTATTTT	CASSPGGRITDTQYF
TRBV11-1	TRBD2	TRBJ2-5	few	TGTGCCAGCAGCTTAGAAGCTAGCGGTCAAGAGACCCAGTACTTC	CASSLEASGQETQYF
TRBV27	NA	TRBJ2-1	many	TGTGCCAGCAGTTTGAAGTGGGCGGCGAATGAGCAGTTCTTC	CASSLKWAANEQFF
TRBV4-1	TRBD1	TRBJ1-4	few	TGCGCCAGCAGCTCCGGACAGGGCTGGGAAAAACTGTTTTTT	CASSSGQGWEKLFF
TRBV4-3	NA	TRBJ1-2	few	TGCGCCAGCAGCCAAGATCGGATCTATGGCTACACCTTC	CASSQDRIYGYTF
TRBV5-4	NA	TRBJ1-2	few	TGTGCCAGCAGCTCGCAAGGGACCTACGGCGGCTACACCTTC	CASSSQGTYGGYTF
TRBV11-2	TRBD2	TRBJ2-5	NA	TGTGCCAGCAGCTTGAACGGGGGGGGCCAGTACTTC	CASSLNGGGQYF
TRBV5-1	TRBD1	TRBJ2-5	many	TGCGCCAGCAGCTTGGGGACAGGGGAAGAGACCCAGTACTTC	CASSLGTGEETQYF
TRBV5-4	NA	TRBJ2-2	few	TGTGCCAGCAGCTCTGGGACGCCACAGTGGATCGGGGAGCTGTTTTTT	CASSSGTPQWIGELFF
TRBV11-2	TRBD1	TRBJ2-1	NA	TGTGCCAGCAGCATATTCCGGGACAGAGAGCAGTTCTTC	CASSIFRDREQFF
TRBV5-1	TRBD1	TRBJ2-2	many	TGCGCCAGCAGACGCGGGACAGGGGCGAACACCGGGGAGCTGTTTTTT	CASRRGTGANTGELFF
TRBV29-1	TRBD1	TRBJ2-5	NA	TGCAGCGTTGACAGACAGGGAGAAGAGACCCAGTACTTC	CSVDRQGEETQYF
TRBV7-2	TRBD2	TRBJ2-3	NA	TGTGCCAGCAGCAAACCGGGCGGGGGGGATATTTACACAGATACGCAGTATTTT	CASSKPGGGDIYTDTQYF
TRBV4-1	NA	TRBJ2-3	many	TGCGCCAGCAGCCACCGTTTTACTAGGAGATTCACAGATACGCAGTATTTT	CASSHRFTRRFTDTQYF
TRBV4-1	NA	TRBJ1-6	many	TGCGCCAGCAGCTCGGGGCCGGACAGACTTAATTCACCCCTCCACTTT	CASSSGPDRLNSPLHF
TRBV9	NA	TRBJ1-3	few	TGTGCCAGCAGCGTAGCCGGGAGTGGAAACACCATATATTTT	CASSVAGSGNTIYF
TRBV12-3/TRBV12-4	NA	TRBJ1-3	many	TGTGCCAGCAGTTTTTGGGGTCTTGGAAACACCATATATTTT	CASSFWGLGNTIYF
TRBV4-3	NA	TRBJ1-6	few	TGCGCCAGCAGCCAAGAAGCATCCCGGGGGCCACGGAGATCACCCCTCCACTTT	CASSQEASRGPRRSPLHF
TRBV7-8	NA	TRBJ1-1	many	TGTGCCAGCAGCGTAGACCTGAGCACTGAAGCTTTCTTT	CASSVDLSTEAFF
TRBV6-6	TRBD2	TRBJ2-3	few	TGTGCCAGCAGTTACTCGATGCGGGGGAGAGCACCCCTGATTCTGGGTACGCAGTATTTT	CASSYSMRGRAPLILGTQYF
TRBV5-6	TRBD1	TRBJ2-2	NA	TGTGCCAGCAGCCGTGGGACAGGGGGCTCCGGGGAGCTGTTTTTT	CASSRGTGGSGELFF
TRBV5-1	NA	TRBJ1-4	few	TGCGCCAGCAGCTTATTAGGGGCCGTTGCAACTAATGAAAAACTGTTTTTT	CASSLLGAVATNEKLFF
TRBV10-2	NA	TRBJ1-1	NA	TGCGCCAGCAACCTGTCCGGTACTGAAGCTTTCTTT	CASNLSGTEAFF
TRBV6-6	NA	TRBJ1-4	NA	TGTGCCAGCAGTTGGGGGGACGCAACAACTAATGAAAAACTGTTTTTT	CASSWGDATTNEKLFF
TRBV12-3/TRBV12-4	NA	TRBJ2-3	many	TGTGCCAGCAGCCCCGACGGGAACACGCAGTATTTT	CASSPDGNTQYF
TRBV4-1	NA	TRBJ2-7	NA	TGCGCCAGCAGCCAAGATATCCGGACTTACGCCTACGAGCAGTACTTC	CASSQDIRTYAYEQYF